The rows below give T cell receptor beta chains drawn from one sample of a study of blood T cell repertoires in COVID-19. Sequencing used immunoSEQ multiplex PCR; TCRdb keeps in-frame clones, though not all of them. The data contain around 210,000 clones, roughly 90% of them singletons. Input material: peripheral blood. The receptors originated from a man in his forties or fifties with COVID-19, enrolled during active disease. Each CDR3 is given with its conserved first and last residue. D genes are given only for firm matches. Some rows have no size entry. The others give once, few or many, or a class for an expanded clone.

v_gene: TRBV9
abundance: .
d_gene: .
j_gene: TRBJ2-7
CDR3nt: TGTGCCAGCAATCCCGGACTGGGGACCTACGAGCAGTACTTC
CDR3aa: CASNPGLGTYEQYF

v_gene: TRBV5-1
abundance: .
d_gene: .
j_gene: TRBJ1-1
CDR3nt: TGCGCCAGCAGCTTGAGCAGGGCGAACACTGAAGCTTTCTTT
CDR3aa: CASSLSRANTEAFF

v_gene: TRBV7-9
abundance: .
d_gene: TRBD2
j_gene: TRBJ2-5
CDR3nt: TGTGCCAGCAGCTTATCAGTCCTAGCGGGAGACCTCCAAGAGACCCAGTACTTC
CDR3aa: CASSLSVLAGDLQETQYF

v_gene: TRBV28
abundance: .
d_gene: .
j_gene: TRBJ1-4
CDR3nt: TGTGCCAGCACCGGACTAGCTGGTGAAAAACTGTTTTTT
CDR3aa: CASTGLAGEKLFF

v_gene: TRBV4-1
abundance: .
d_gene: TRBD1
j_gene: TRBJ1-1
CDR3nt: TGCGCCAGCAGCCAAGGTCAGGGGGCGGACACTGAAGCTTTCTTT
CDR3aa: CASSQGQGADTEAFF

v_gene: TRBV5-6
abundance: .
d_gene: TRBD2
j_gene: TRBJ2-1
CDR3nt: TGTGCCAGCAGCCCAAGACTAGCGGGGGGGTACAATGAGCAGTTCTTC
CDR3aa: CASSPRLAGGYNEQFF

v_gene: TRBV12-3/TRBV12-4
abundance: .
d_gene: .
j_gene: TRBJ1-1
CDR3nt: TGTGCCAGCACCCGAGTCCGGAACACTGAAGCTTTCTTT
CDR3aa: CASTRVRNTEAFF

v_gene: TRBV5-6
abundance: .
d_gene: TRBD2
j_gene: TRBJ2-1
CDR3nt: TGTGCCAGCAGCTCGGAGGCCAGCGGGAGAGTTACGTACAATGAGCAGTTCTTC
CDR3aa: CASSSEASGRVTYNEQFF

v_gene: TRBV9
abundance: .
d_gene: TRBD1
j_gene: TRBJ1-1
CDR3nt: TGTGCCAGCAGCGCCCTGGGCAGGGGGCGTCGCACTGAAGCTTTCTTT
CDR3aa: CASSALGRGRRTEAFF

v_gene: TRBV7-2
abundance: .
d_gene: .
j_gene: TRBJ1-6
CDR3nt: TGTGCCAGCAGCTATGAATGGGGCGGACCCCTCCACTTT
CDR3aa: CASSYEWGGPLHF

v_gene: TRBV25-1
abundance: .
d_gene: .
j_gene: TRBJ2-2
CDR3nt: TGTGCCAGCAGTGAAGCAGGACAGAACACCGGGGAGCTGTTTTTT
CDR3aa: CASSEAGQNTGELFF

v_gene: TRBV2
abundance: .
d_gene: TRBD1
j_gene: TRBJ2-7
CDR3nt: TGTGCCAGCAGTGAAATTGGGACAGACACCTACGAGCAGTACTTC
CDR3aa: CASSEIGTDTYEQYF

v_gene: TRBV29-1
abundance: few
d_gene: .
j_gene: TRBJ1-5
CDR3nt: TGCAGCGTTGCAGACGGTCTGATGGGCAATCAGCCCCAGCATTTT
CDR3aa: CSVADGLMGNQPQHF

v_gene: TRBV10-3
abundance: .
d_gene: TRBD2
j_gene: TRBJ2-5
CDR3nt: TGTGCCATCAGTTTCGGGGGGATGGAGACCCAGTACTTC
CDR3aa: CAISFGGMETQYF

v_gene: TRBV28
abundance: .
d_gene: .
j_gene: TRBJ2-7
CDR3nt: TGTGCCAGCAGAGCACAGGGTCGCTCCTACGAGCAGTACTTC
CDR3aa: CASRAQGRSYEQYF

v_gene: TRBV2
abundance: .
d_gene: .
j_gene: TRBJ2-1
CDR3nt: TGTGCCAGCAGTGGGAGTGCGGGAACGGGGAATGAGCAGTTCTTC
CDR3aa: CASSGSAGTGNEQFF

v_gene: TRBV3-1/TRBV3-2
abundance: .
d_gene: .
j_gene: TRBJ1-2
CDR3nt: TGTGCCAGCAGCCAAAAGACGAAGCGAAACTATGGCTACACCTTC
CDR3aa: CASSQKTKRNYGYTF

v_gene: TRBV27
abundance: .
d_gene: TRBD1
j_gene: TRBJ1-6
CDR3nt: TGTGCCAGCAGTTTACGGGGAAGACAGGGTGCGGATTCACCCCTCCACTTT
CDR3aa: CASSLRGRQGADSPLHF

v_gene: TRBV28
abundance: .
d_gene: .
j_gene: TRBJ2-5
CDR3nt: TGTGCCAGCACAGGAGAGACCCAGTACTTC
CDR3aa: CASTGETQYF

v_gene: TRBV3-1/TRBV3-2
abundance: .
d_gene: TRBD1
j_gene: TRBJ2-3
CDR3nt: TGTGCCAGCAGCCCTCCCAGGAGAGGGGGCCTAAACCGAGATACGCAGTATTTT
CDR3aa: CASSPPRRGGLNRDTQYF

v_gene: TRBV4-2
abundance: .
d_gene: .
j_gene: TRBJ2-7
CDR3nt: TGTGCCAGCAGCCAGGACTGGATCCAACCCTCCTACGAGCAGTACTTC
CDR3aa: CASSQDWIQPSYEQYF

v_gene: TRBV5-1
abundance: .
d_gene: TRBD1
j_gene: TRBJ1-1
CDR3nt: TGCGCCAGCAGCTTAACAGGGGAGAACACTGAAGCTTTCTTT
CDR3aa: CASSLTGENTEAFF

v_gene: TRBV11-1
abundance: .
d_gene: .
j_gene: TRBJ1-4
CDR3nt: TGTGCCAGCAGCTTACACACGGCGGCTAATGAAAAACTGTTTTTT
CDR3aa: CASSLHTAANEKLFF

v_gene: TRBV19
abundance: .
d_gene: TRBD1
j_gene: TRBJ2-5
CDR3nt: TGTGCCAGTAGACAGGGGGCGGGAGAGACCCAGTACTTC
CDR3aa: CASRQGAGETQYF

v_gene: TRBV19
abundance: .
d_gene: .
j_gene: TRBJ2-7
CDR3nt: TGTGCCAGTAGTATAGCGGGAGCCCCCGAGCAGTACTTC
CDR3aa: CASSIAGAPEQYF

v_gene: TRBV18
abundance: .
d_gene: .
j_gene: TRBJ2-2
CDR3nt: TGTGCCAGCTCACCGCAGGGTAGCAGTTACACCGGGGAGCTGTTTTTT
CDR3aa: CASSPQGSSYTGELFF

v_gene: TRBV19
abundance: .
d_gene: TRBD1
j_gene: TRBJ1-5
CDR3nt: TGTGCCAGTAGGACAGGGGGCGACTATCAGCCCCAGCATTTT
CDR3aa: CASRTGGDYQPQHF

v_gene: TRBV14
abundance: .
d_gene: .
j_gene: TRBJ1-2
CDR3nt: TGTGCCAGCAGCCAAGACCCTTCTTTGAACTATGGCTACACCTTC
CDR3aa: CASSQDPSLNYGYTF

v_gene: TRBV6-4
abundance: .
d_gene: .
j_gene: TRBJ2-7
CDR3nt: TGTGCCAGCAGTGACCACGGGGATGGCGAGCAGTACTTC
CDR3aa: CASSDHGDGEQYF

v_gene: TRBV9
abundance: .
d_gene: TRBD2
j_gene: TRBJ2-1
CDR3nt: TGTGCCAGCAGTGGTAGCGTACTAGCGGGACGGCGGAGCTCCTACAATGAGCAGTTCTTC
CDR3aa: CASSGSVLAGRRSSYNEQFF

v_gene: TRBV19
abundance: once
d_gene: .
j_gene: TRBJ1-3
CDR3nt: TGTGCCAGTTCCGACAGGCCGGGAGGAAACACCATATATTTT
CDR3aa: CASSDRPGGNTIYF

v_gene: TRBV14
abundance: .
d_gene: TRBD1
j_gene: TRBJ2-3
CDR3nt: TGTGCCAGCAGCCCCCTTTGGTCGACAGGGGGCACAGATACGCAGTATTTT
CDR3aa: CASSPLWSTGGTDTQYF

v_gene: TRBV7-6
abundance: .
d_gene: .
j_gene: TRBJ1-1
CDR3nt: TGTGCCAGCAGCTATTCGACAGGGAACACTGAAGCTTTCTTT
CDR3aa: CASSYSTGNTEAFF

v_gene: TRBV19
abundance: .
d_gene: .
j_gene: TRBJ2-3
CDR3nt: TGTGCCAGTAGTACAGGGCCAGATACGCAGTATTTT
CDR3aa: CASSTGPDTQYF

v_gene: TRBV7-9
abundance: .
d_gene: .
j_gene: TRBJ2-7
CDR3nt: TGTGCCAGCAGCTTAGGGCAGGCCGACGAGCAGTACTTC
CDR3aa: CASSLGQADEQYF

v_gene: TRBV19
abundance: .
d_gene: .
j_gene: TRBJ2-1
CDR3nt: TGTGCCAGTAGTACCCGACTCGGGGAAAACAATGAGCAGTTCTTC
CDR3aa: CASSTRLGENNEQFF

v_gene: TRBV27
abundance: .
d_gene: TRBD1
j_gene: TRBJ2-7
CDR3nt: TGTGCCAGCAGGCCAACAGGGGGCGCGGAGCAGTACTTC
CDR3aa: CASRPTGGAEQYF

v_gene: TRBV5-4
abundance: .
d_gene: .
j_gene: TRBJ1-1
CDR3nt: TGTGCCAGCAGATCCAACGGGAACACTGAAGCTTTCTTT
CDR3aa: CASRSNGNTEAFF

v_gene: TRBV6-6
abundance: .
d_gene: .
j_gene: TRBJ1-5
CDR3nt: TGTGCCAGCAGTCCGACAGAATATCAGCCCCAGCATTTT
CDR3aa: CASSPTEYQPQHF

v_gene: TRBV5-1
abundance: .
d_gene: TRBD2
j_gene: TRBJ2-1
CDR3nt: TGCGCCAGCAGCTTGGATAGCGGGGGGGCAATTGATGAGCAGTTCTTC
CDR3aa: CASSLDSGGAIDEQFF

v_gene: TRBV5-4
abundance: few
d_gene: .
j_gene: TRBJ2-5
CDR3nt: TGTGCCAGCAGCTTGTCGCTCGGGAATGGTTTTCCCCAGTACTTC
CDR3aa: CASSLSLGNGFPQYF

v_gene: TRBV5-6
abundance: .
d_gene: TRBD1
j_gene: TRBJ1-4
CDR3nt: TGTGCCAGCAGCCACCGGACAGGGCGGTCTAATGAAAAACTGTTTTTT
CDR3aa: CASSHRTGRSNEKLFF

v_gene: TRBV5-1
abundance: .
d_gene: .
j_gene: TRBJ2-7
CDR3nt: TGCGCCAGCAGCTTGGGCGAAGCCTACGAGCAGTACTTC
CDR3aa: CASSLGEAYEQYF

v_gene: TRBV7-3
abundance: .
d_gene: TRBD1
j_gene: TRBJ2-1
CDR3nt: TGTGCCAGCAGCTTAATCCAGGGGGCGCAGGATGAGCAGTTCTTC
CDR3aa: CASSLIQGAQDEQFF

v_gene: TRBV27
abundance: .
d_gene: .
j_gene: TRBJ1-4
CDR3nt: TGTGCCAGCAGTGAATATACAGGCCCCAATGAAAAACTGTTTTTT
CDR3aa: CASSEYTGPNEKLFF

v_gene: TRBV5-1
abundance: .
d_gene: .
j_gene: TRBJ2-5
CDR3nt: TGCGCCAGCAGCTTGGGGGCGGGCAACACCCAAGAGACCCAGTACTTC
CDR3aa: CASSLGAGNTQETQYF

v_gene: TRBV5-5
abundance: .
d_gene: TRBD1
j_gene: TRBJ1-3
CDR3nt: TGTGCCAGCAGCTCAGGGGGTTCTCCCTCTGGAAACACCATATATTTT
CDR3aa: CASSSGGSPSGNTIYF